This TCR beta chain was captured by sequencing in a study of OX40 agonist ivuxolimab in advanced cancers. Whole-study context: Ivuxolimab, which is an agonistic anti-OX40 (CD134) antibody, was administered to the patients.

Using immunoSEQ multiplex PCR, the repertoire was profiled, and TCRdb retains in-frame clones only, with some absent. This sample has some 100,000 clones, with around 89% found just once. Germline values: CDR1 MGHRA, CDR2 YSYEKL. V was shortened by 0 bases and J by 6 bases, with 12 bases between the two germline ends. The CDR3 is 16 residues long. Comments on this clone: Its antigen remains unidentified.

Whole-study findings and limits: CD4+ and CD8+ blood T cells expanded clonally by week 6 at 0.1 to 3.0 mg/kg. CD8+ T cells averaged more expanded clones than CD4+.

The sequence derives from an adult with an advanced solid tumor such as melanoma, head and neck, liver or kidney cancer. Sequenced material: CD4+ or CD8+ T cells sorted from blood, taken in a trial of the OX40 agonist ivuxolimab. This chain links TRBV4-1 with TRBJ1-6, with TRBD1 as a possible D gene (5 bases). This CDR3 is CASSQEPTGANSPLHF. The CDR3 region has the DNA TGCGCCAGCAGCCAAGAACCCACAGGAGCTAATTCACCCCTCCACTTT.